Detailed here is one T cell receptor beta chain. This clonotype showed up many times. This clone's antigen is unknown. Base qualities were left out, and no much larger clone turns up one base away. The library relied on multiplex PCR. Sequencing took place on an Illumina HiSeq 2500. TCRbeta libraries were constructed through three rounds of nested PCR with primers (Table S4) according to protocols adapted from ARM-PCR. Before sequencing, PCR products of 200-500 bp were cut from the gel and purified using the QIAquick gel extraction kit. The authors' analysis ran thus. Trimmomatic was used to clean the reads, FLASH was used to merge the reads into complete CDR3 sequences, and MiTCR was used to assign the reads to V(D)J germline segments. Clonal diversity was calculated as the inverse Simpson's index using VDJtools. In-frame sequences without a premature stop codon were defined as productive reads. TCRdb handled the public reads itself, with Q25 trimming in fastp and clone calling in MiXCR, and kept productive beta chains. Rows with a matching CDR3 protein are joined into one entry that keeps the most common DNA and genes. These V and J calls originate from TCRdb's pipeline instead of the authors' own analysis. Across this sample there are 44,000 or so distinct CDR3 sequences, with around 62% seen only once. Under 20% of the sample comes from the top ten.

Looking up the germline V gene yields CDR1 SQVTM and CDR2 ANQGSEA. The cysteine opens and the phenylalanine closes a CDR3 of 13 amino acids. Only CDR3 DNA is held: 39 bases, read in frame from base 1. V is clipped by 2 bases and J by 5 bases, and the sequence between their germline boundaries is 10 bases long. This record comes from a study of tumor and adjacent non-tumor tissue in lung cancer (dated by TCRdb to the late 2010s). A note on the overall study: By cancer type, the cohort comprised some twelve adenocarcinoma patients, a couple of squamous cell carcinoma patients and 1 small cell lung cancer patient. Bulk TCRbeta repertoires were compared between lung tumor tissue and matched distant non-tumor lung tissue obtained from around 14 lung cancer patients. Among the roughly 15 patients, ages ranged from about 30 to 85 years, about 10 were men and 5 were women, and disease was TNM stage I to III. A few dozen paired specimens, one tumor and one normal lung sample per patient, were profiled by TCRbeta CDR3 sequencing. In total, sequencing yielded 125,075,908 productive TCRbeta reads, which works out to an average of around 4.2 million reads per sample.

RNA was isolated from bulk, unsorted tissue, and RNA quality was assessed with a NanoDrop ND-1000 and an Agilent 2100. The normal lung samples consisted of distant non-tumor tissue collected more than 3 cm from the tumor edge. All donors had newly diagnosed lung cancer, had not received prior chemotherapy, and were admitted for thoracic surgery in China between August and November 2014. Patients with previous radiotherapy or chemotherapy, or with another concurrent cancer, were excluded from the study. Surgical tissue pieces of roughly 1-2 cm3 were preserved in RNAlater solution and stored at -80 °C until use. Results and caveats for the whole study, not just this receptor: Significantly higher TCR diversity (inverse Simpson) was observed in tumor tissue than in normal lung tissue (approximately 440 vs 150, P = 0.0075, Mann-Whitney U test). TCR diversity was significantly higher in younger patients, and greater tumor TCR diversity was associated with shorter overall survival and shorter disease-free survival. In normal lung, the top 100 clones accounted for a significantly larger cumulative share of the repertoire than in tumor tissue. Peripheral blood was not sequenced, so blood TCRbeta repertoires were not examined in the lung cancer patients of the study. The sequencing platform is not named in the methods, and unique molecular identifiers are not mentioned. Only about 14 patients were in the cohort, and the authors stated that larger samples and more detailed clinical data are needed.

The sequence joins TRBV29-1 to TRBJ1-5; a tentative D match to TRBD1 spans 5 bases. The sequenced sample was distant non-tumor lung tissue. The clonotype comes from a woman between 35 and 50 years old with non-small cell lung cancer. CDR3 region: CSVEFQGDQPQHF. The nucleotide sequence reads as follows: TGCAGCGTTGAATTTCAAGGGGATCAGCCCCAGCATTTT.